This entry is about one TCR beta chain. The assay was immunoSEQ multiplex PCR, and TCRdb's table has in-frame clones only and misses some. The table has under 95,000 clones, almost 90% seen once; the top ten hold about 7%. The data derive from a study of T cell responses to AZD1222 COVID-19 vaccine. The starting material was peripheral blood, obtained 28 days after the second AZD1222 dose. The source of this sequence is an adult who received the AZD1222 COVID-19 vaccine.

CDR3 residues: CASSPSGTGGSGAFF. The CDR3 region has the DNA TGTGCCAGCTCACCATCCGGGACAGGGGGCTCTGGAGCTTTCTTT. The rearrangement joins TRBV18 to TRBJ1-1; 12 bases fit TRBD1. Per germline, CDR1 KGHSH and CDR2 LQKENI. The V gene end was trimmed by 2 bases and the J gene end by 10 bases; junction bases not matched to a gene: 8. The CDR3 has 15 residues.